The source of this TCR beta chain is a study of OX40 agonist ivuxolimab in advanced cancers. Study-level background: Partial responses were achieved by three patients, one with hepatocellular carcinoma and two with cutaneous melanoma. The study's findings and limits: Several nonresponders also turned out to have low normalized T-cell clonal expansion. On average, a greater number of expanded clones characterised CD8+ T cells relative to CD4+.

The CDR3 runs 15 residues. Trimming took 5 bases from V and 0 from J, leaving 11 bases between them. Germline V gene sequence: CDR1 SGHVS, CDR2 FNYEAQ. TCRdb keeps only in-frame clones here, not all; method: immunoSEQ multiplex PCR. Among approximately 55,000 clones listed, around 87% were seen once. A word on this clone: What it recognizes is unknown.

Any history of autoimmune disease or systemic immunosuppression disqualified patients. This clonotype was sampled from an adult with an advanced solid tumor such as melanoma, head and neck, liver or kidney cancer. The rearrangement uses TRBV7-6 and TRBJ2-1; TRBD1 is a possible D gene (6 bases). This specimen consisted of CD4+ or CD8+ T cells sorted from blood, obtained in a trial of the OX40 agonist ivuxolimab. The CDR3 nucleotides read TGTGCCAGCAGCAGAGACAGGAGCTCCTACAATGAGCAGTTCTTC. Amino acids: CASSRDRSSYNEQFF.